This T cell receptor beta chain was observed in a study of cytomegalovirus exposure and HLA in healthy donors. Note on this clone: The antigen is not known.

Primers included in the PCR were 60 Vbeta and 13 Jbeta primers. Assay: immunoSEQ multiplex PCR; the TCRdb copy retains only in-frame clones and omits some. The data hold 150,000 to 200,000 clones, with less than 85% observed a single time. The CDR3 is 13 amino acids. From germline, CDR1 is MNHEY and CDR2 SMNVEV (reference sequence). With 3 bases clipped from V and 5 bases from J, the junction kept 4 bases outside the gene matches. General study results and limits: Most TCR beta V segments were productive about 87% or about 30% of the time in an earlier analysis.

This rearrangement joins TRBV27 to TRBJ2-7; 7 bases are a match to TRBD2. The sample was PBMCs. This receptor was identified in a man in his forties in good health and CMV-seronegative. This CDR3 is CASSLRESHEQYF. CDR3 nucleotide sequence: TGTGCCAGCAGTTTGCGGGAGTCCCACGAGCAGTACTTC.